The T cell receptor beta chain under discussion was sequenced for a study of breast tumors, draining lymph nodes, adjacent tissues. Between the trimmed V and J ends, which lost 4 bases and 4 bases, there was a span of 10 bases. The CDR3 is 13 residues long. Germline V CDR1 and CDR2: KGHDR, SFDVKD. MiXCR, applied by TCRdb to the multiplex PCR reads, yields one record per CDR3 protein. The sample carries under 300,000 distinct CDR3 sequences, less than 40% recorded once. Samples came from axillary lymph nodes draining the breast cancer. The sample holds many counts of this clonotype. The chain joins TRBV24-1 to TRBJ2-7; D unresolved. Sequencing input: axillary lymph node tissue. The origin of this receptor is a female donor with breast cancer. Some clones in this sample may be carry-over from other donors' samples. Here the CDR3 reads CATSDASRYEQYF. In DNA, the CDR3 is TGTGCCACCAGTGACGCTTCTAGATACGAGCAGTACTTC.